The 3 T cell receptor beta chains below all came from one sample that was sequenced in a study of T-cell memory formation after mild COVID-19. TCRdb passed the 5' RACE reads through MiXCR, listing each CDR3 protein once. The sample has some 200,000 distinct CDR3 sequences, 20% to 25% seen once. Source material: PBMCs or a T cell subset sorted from them (not recorded which). The receptor source for this set is an adult woman who had mild COVID-19 (a few samples of this study predate the infection). Cell type and time point are not known.

This clonotype was counted only a few times. V gene TRBV2 combines with J gene TRBJ2-1; 11 bases agree with TRBD2. This CDR3 region has 17 residues. J lost 4 bases, V lost 3 bases, and 8 bases had no gene match. From germline, CDR1 is SNHLY and CDR2 FYNNEI. CDR3: CASSDVGLAGVYNEQFF. The CDR3 coding sequence is TGTGCCAGCAGTGACGTAGGACTAGCGGGCGTTTACAATGAGCAGTTCTTC. Full variable domain (missing parts from reference TRBV2 and TRBJ2-1): EPEVTQTPSHQVTQMGQEVILRCVPISNHLYFYWYRQILGQKVEFLVSFYNNEISEKSEIFDDQFSVERPDGSNFTLKIRSTKLEDSAMYFCASSDVGLAGVYNEQFFGPGTRLTVL.

A few counts support this clonotype. The rearrangement joins TRBV7-2 to TRBJ2-1; 7 nucleotides agree with TRBD1. From germline, CDR1 is SGHTA and CDR2 FQGNSA. V trimming: 1 base; J trimming: 6 bases; junction bases outside the gene matches: 6. CDR3 size: 15 residues. CDR3 coding DNA: TGTGCCAGCAGCTTAGGTCCAGGGGGTCGCAATGAGCAGTTCTTC. Translating gives CASSLGPGGRNEQFF.

The sample holds a few counts of this clonotype. The chain uses TRBV4-3 and TRBJ2-1; 9 nucleotides match TRBD2. This CDR3 contains 16 residues. From germline, CDR1 is LGHNA and CDR2 YSLEER. J lost 6 bases, V lost 0 bases, and 6 bases had no gene match. This CDR3 reads CASSQDHEREVNEQFF. CDR3 sequence (DNA): TGCGCCAGCAGCCAAGATCATGAGCGGGAGGTCAATGAGCAGTTCTTC.